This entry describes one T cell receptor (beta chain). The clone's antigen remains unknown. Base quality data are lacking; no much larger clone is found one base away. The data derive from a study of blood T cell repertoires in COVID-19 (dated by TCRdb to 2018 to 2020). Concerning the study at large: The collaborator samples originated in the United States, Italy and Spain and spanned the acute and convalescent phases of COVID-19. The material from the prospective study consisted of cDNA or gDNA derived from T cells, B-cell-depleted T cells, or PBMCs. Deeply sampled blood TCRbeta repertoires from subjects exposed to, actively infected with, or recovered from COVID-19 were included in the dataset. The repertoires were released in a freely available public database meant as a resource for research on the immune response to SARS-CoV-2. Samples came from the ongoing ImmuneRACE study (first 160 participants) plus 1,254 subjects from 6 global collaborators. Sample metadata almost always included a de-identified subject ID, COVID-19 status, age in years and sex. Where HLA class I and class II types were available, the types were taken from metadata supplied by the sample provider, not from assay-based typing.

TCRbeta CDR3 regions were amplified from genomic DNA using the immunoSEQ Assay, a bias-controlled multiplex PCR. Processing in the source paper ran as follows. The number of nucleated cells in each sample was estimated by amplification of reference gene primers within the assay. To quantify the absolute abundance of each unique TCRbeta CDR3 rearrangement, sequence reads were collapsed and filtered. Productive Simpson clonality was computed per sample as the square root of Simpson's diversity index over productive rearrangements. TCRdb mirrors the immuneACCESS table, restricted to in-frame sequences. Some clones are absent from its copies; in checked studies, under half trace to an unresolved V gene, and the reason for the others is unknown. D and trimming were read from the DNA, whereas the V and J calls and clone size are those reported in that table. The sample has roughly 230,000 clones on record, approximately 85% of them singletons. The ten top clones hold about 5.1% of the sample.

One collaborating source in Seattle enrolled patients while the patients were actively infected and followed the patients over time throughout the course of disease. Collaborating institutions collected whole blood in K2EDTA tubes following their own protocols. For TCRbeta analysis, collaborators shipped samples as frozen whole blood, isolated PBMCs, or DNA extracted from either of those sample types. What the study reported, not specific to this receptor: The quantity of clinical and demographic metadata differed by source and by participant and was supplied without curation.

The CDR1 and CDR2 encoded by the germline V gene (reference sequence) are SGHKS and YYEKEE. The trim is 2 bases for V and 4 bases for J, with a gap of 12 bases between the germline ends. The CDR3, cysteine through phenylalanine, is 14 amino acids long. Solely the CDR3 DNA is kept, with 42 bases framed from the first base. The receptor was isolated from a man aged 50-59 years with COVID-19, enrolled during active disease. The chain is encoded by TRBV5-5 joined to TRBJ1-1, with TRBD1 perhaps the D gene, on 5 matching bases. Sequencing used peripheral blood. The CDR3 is CASSFDAGGTEAFF. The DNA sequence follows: TGTGCCAGCAGCTTTGACGCGGGGGGCACTGAAGCTTTCTTT.